The 15 T cell receptor beta chains presented below share a single source sample, sequenced in a study of early T cells in non-severe SARS-CoV-2 infection. One entry per CDR3 protein results from TCRdb running MiXCR on the 5' RACE reads. The sample gives approximately 90,000 distinct CDR3 sequences, approximately 16% of which show up once; just over 5% is in the top ten. Here the sequenced sample was whole blood, taken at baseline. The receptors derive from an adult who was a healthcare worker with PCR-confirmed SARS-CoV-2 infection or an uninfected control (not recorded which).

The genes are TRBV12-3 or TRBV12-4 and TRBJ2-1, with unresolved D. The CDR3 loop spans 14 amino acids. Trimming stripped 7 bases from V and 0 bases from J, with 10 bases between. The CDR3: CASTRDGSYNEQFF. The CDR3, as DNA: TGTGCCAGCACTCGAGACGGCTCCTACAATGAGCAGTTCTTC.

This clonotype has more than one count but fewer than ten. V gene TRBV28 combines with J gene TRBJ1-6; D is uncertain. V dropped 3 bases and J dropped 3 bases, with 12 bases sitting between them. CDR3 size: 16 residues. Germline CDR1 reads MDHEN; CDR2 reads SYDVKM. The CDR3 reads CASSFFRGSYNSPLHF. The CDR3, as DNA: TGTGCCAGCAGTTTCTTCCGGGGTAGCTATAATTCACCCCTCCACTTT.

This chain links TRBV28 with TRBJ2-3, with D possibly matching TRBD2 (6 bases). Germline V gene sequence: CDR1 MDHEN, CDR2 SYDVKM. With 2 bases removed from V and 2 bases from J, the gap between germline ends came to 8 bases. The CDR3 runs 14 residues. In DNA form, the CDR3 reads TGTGCCAGCAGTTTAGGGACTCACACAGATACGCAGTATTTT. Protein: CASSLGTHTDTQYF.

The chain joins TRBV7-2 to TRBJ1-1; D is unresolved. Looked up from germline, CDR1 is SGHTA and CDR2 is FQGNSA. The CDR3 length is 15 residues. The V gene lost 5 bases and the J gene lost 1 base, with 14 bases spanning the gap. This CDR3 is CASSPSAYSNTEAFF. The CDR3, as DNA: TGTGCCAGCAGCCCATCGGCGTACTCGAACACTGAAGCTTTCTTT.

The V and J genes are TRBV3-1 and TRBJ2-2; D possibly uses TRBD1 or TRBD2 (5 bases each). Germline V gene data show CDR1 as LGHDT and CDR2 as YNNKEL (reference sequence). V lost 2 bases and J lost 7, with 23 bases in between. This CDR3 comprises 18 residues. The CDR3 sequence is CASSQKVGGLWASGELFF. In DNA, the CDR3 is TGTGCCAGCAGCCAAAAAGTTGGGGGTCTGTGGGCCAGCGGGGAGCTGTTTTTT.

This clonotype has a handful of counts. The J gene is TRBJ1-4, the V gene TRBV7-6; D call uncertain. This CDR3 contains 13 residues. V lost 2 bases to trimming and J lost 6 bases, with 7 bases between them. CDR1 and CDR2 from the germline V gene are SGHVS and FNYEAQ. CDR3 sequence (DNA): TGTGCCAGCAGCTTAAGGGTAGATGAAAAACTGTTTTTT. Amino acid sequence: CASSLRVDEKLFF.

This clonotype has only a few counts. V gene TRBV7-9 combines with J gene TRBJ1-1; D may be TRBD1 (5 bases). The germline gives CDR1 SEHNR, CDR2 FQNEAQ (reference sequence). V gave up 3 bases and J gave up 11 bases, with 25 bases separating them. This CDR3 is 16 amino acids long. CDR3: CASSFGLRDPGLGAFF. The CDR3 DNA sequence: TGTGCCAGCAGCTTTGGGCTTCGGGACCCCGGACTGGGGGCTTTCTTT.

This clonotype was counted between two and nine times. This chain joins TRBV4-1 and TRBJ2-1; 12 bases match TRBD1. Germline CDR1 reads MGHRA; CDR2 reads YSYEKL. There are 15 residues in the CDR3. Germline trimming cut 3 bases from V and 8 bases from J; bases unmatched to any gene: 5. The CDR3 here is CASSHRGTGGDEQFF. The CDR3 region has the DNA TGCGCCAGCAGCCACAGAGGGACAGGGGGCGATGAGCAGTTCTTC.

The J gene is TRBJ2-1, the V gene TRBV5-1, with 9 nucleotides matching TRBD1. J gave up 7 bases and V 2 bases, and 7 bases lay outside the gene matches. Germline values: CDR1 SGHRS, CDR2 YFSETQ. The CDR3 covers 15 residues. The CDR3 protein is CASSFTGGLGNEQFF. The CDR3 nucleotides read TGCGCCAGCAGCTTTACAGGGGGCCTTGGGAATGAGCAGTTCTTC.

This clonotype was counted many times. The chain recombines TRBV27 with TRBJ1-5; TRBD1 is a possible D gene (6 bases). Between the trimmed V and J ends, which lost 1 base and 5 bases, there was a span of 9 bases. Germline V gene data show CDR1 as MNHEY and CDR2 as SMNVEV (reference sequence). CDR3 length: 14 amino acids. The CDR3, as DNA: TGTGCCAGCAGTTTATATGGGGGGCATCAGCCCCAGCATTTT. It translates to CASSLYGGHQPQHF.

The chain joins TRBV10-3 to TRBJ2-1, with 7 bases fitting TRBD1. Germline V lookup: CDR1 ENHRY, CDR2 SYGVKD. This CDR3 has 14 residues. V shed 1 base and J 7 bases; nucleotides not matched to a gene: 4. DNA for the CDR3: TGTGCCATCAGTGAGTATGACAGGGAGAATGAGCAGTTCTTC. Its translation: CAISEYDRENEQFF.

The V and J genes are TRBV7-9 and TRBJ1-2; D gene unclear. Per the germline V gene, CDR1 is SEHNR and CDR2 is FQNEAQ (reference sequence). This CDR3 spans 12 amino acids. The V end was cut by 0 bases, the J end by 7 bases, with 6 bases between. CDR3 nucleotides: TGTGCCAGCAGCTTAGCGGGCAGTGGCTACACCTTC. Translation gives CASSLAGSGYTF.

In this sample, this clonotype turned up once. The chain joins TRBV4-3 to TRBJ2-1, with D perhaps TRBD2 (6 bases). The CDR3 is made up of 18 amino acids. Looked up from germline, CDR1 is LGHNA and CDR2 is YSLEER. The V gene lost 0 bases and the J gene lost 0 bases, with 15 bases spanning the gap. CDR3 residues: CASSQDRIAASSYNEQFF. CDR3 sequence (DNA): TGCGCCAGCAGCCAAGATCGAATAGCGGCGAGCTCCTACAATGAGCAGTTCTTC.

This clonotype was observed a handful of times. This chain links TRBV7-2 with TRBJ1-1; 8 nucleotides line up with TRBD1. Germline V CDR1 and CDR2: SGHTA, FQGNSA. J was trimmed by 5 bases and V by 5 bases; bases with no gene match: 4. CDR3 length: 13 amino acids. CDR3 sequence reads: CASSATGGTEAFF. The DNA for the CDR3 is TGTGCCAGCAGCGCAACAGGGGGGACTGAAGCTTTCTTT.

In this sample, this clonotype turned up many times. The chain recombines TRBV7-9 with TRBJ2-7, with D tentatively TRBD1 or TRBD2 (5 bases each). The CDR3 length is 14 residues. The germline V and J ends were trimmed by 5 bases and 3 bases, with 14 bases remaining between them. The V gene's germline CDR1 is SEHNR and CDR2 FQNEAQ (reference sequence). CDR3 bases: TGTGCCAGCAGCCCAGGGAGTCCTGTCTACGAGCAGTACTTC. This translates into CASSPGSPVYEQYF.